Listed below are T cell receptor beta chains from one sample, sequenced in a study of cytomegalovirus exposure and HLA in healthy donors. Assay used: immunoSEQ multiplex PCR; TCRdb lists only in-frame clones, some missing. This sample has 110,000 or so clones, with roughly two thirds found just once. The sequencing input was PBMCs. Source of these receptors: a man younger than 35 in good health and CMV-seropositive. Both conserved end residues are part of each CDR3. The D gene is left open where the match is weak. Rows give clone size only sometimes, using once, few, many, or a class for an expanded clone.

d_call j_call v_call clone_size cdr3_nt cdr3_aa
NA TRBJ2-2 TRBV5-6 NA TGTGCCAGCAGCTTGGTAGGGGTCACCGGGGAGCTGTTTTTT CASSLVGVTGELFF
NA TRBJ2-3 TRBV7-2 NA TGTGCCAGCAGCTTATCCCCCGGGACTAGCACAGATACGCAGTATTTT CASSLSPGTSTDTQYF
TRBD1 TRBJ2-3 TRBV6-4 NA TGTGCCAGCAGTGGGACAGGGGACACAGATACGCAGTATTTT CASSGTGDTDTQYF
TRBD1 TRBJ1-5 TRBV6-6 few TGTGCCAGCAGTGGACAGGGACGGAGCAATCAGCCCCAGCATTTT CASSGQGRSNQPQHF
NA TRBJ2-1 TRBV25-1 NA TGTGCCAGCAGTGAATTAGGTGGCAGGGCCTCCTACAATGAGCAGTTCTTC CASSELGGRASYNEQFF
TRBD1 TRBJ2-1 TRBV6-6 NA TGTGCCAGCAGTAACCGGGACAGGGGTGGTTGCGGGCAGTTCTTC CASSNRDRGGCGQFF
NA TRBJ1-6 TRBV18 NA TGTGCCAGCTCACGAGCAGGCTATAATTCACCCCTCCACTTT CASSRAGYNSPLHF
TRBD2 TRBJ2-5 TRBV5-4 NA TGTGCCAGCAGCTTATCGGGACTAGTGGAAGAGACCCAGTACTTC CASSLSGLVEETQYF
NA TRBJ2-7 TRBV27 NA TGTGCCAGCAGGGGCGCTTCCTACGAGCAGTACTTC CASRGASYEQYF
TRBD1 TRBJ1-4 TRBV5-1 NA TGCGCCAGCAGCTTAGAGGGGGCCAGGGCTAATGAAAAACTGTTTTTT CASSLEGARANEKLFF
NA TRBJ2-2 TRBV6-5 NA TGTGCCAGCAGTTACAGGGGGGGGGAGCTGTTTTTT CASSYRGGELFF
TRBD2 TRBJ2-5 TRBV7-7 few TGTGCCAGCGGGAGGGACCAAGAGACCCAGTACTTC CASGRDQETQYF
TRBD1 TRBJ2-1 TRBV15 NA TGTGCCACCAGCGGGCGACAGGGGCTTGACAATGAGCAGTTCTTC CATSGRQGLDNEQFF
NA TRBJ1-1 TRBV6-5 NA TGTGCCAGCAGTTCCAGGGGCTGGAACACTGAAGCTTTCTTT CASSSRGWNTEAFF
TRBD2 TRBJ2-5 TRBV11-2 few TGTGCCAGCAGCTTAGCCGGGGGGGCCGGGGAGACCCAGTACTTC CASSLAGGAGETQYF
NA TRBJ2-3 TRBV11-2 few TGTGCCAGCACCTTATTAGCGGCCACAGATACGCAGTATTTT CASTLLAATDTQYF
NA TRBJ1-4 TRBV5-1 NA TGCGCCAGCAGCTTGGGGCAGGGTAATGAAAAACTGTTTTTT CASSLGQGNEKLFF
NA TRBJ1-4 TRBV28 NA TGTGCCAGCAGTTGGATGGGGGAGGTGGGTGAAAAACTGTTTTTT CASSWMGEVGEKLFF
NA TRBJ1-3 TRBV9 NA TGTGCCAGCAGCGTAGAATCGGGGTCTGGAAACACCATATATTTT CASSVESGSGNTIYF
NA TRBJ2-5 TRBV6-5 NA TGTGCCAGCAGGGGGGCCCAAGAGACCCAGTACTTC CASRGAQETQYF
TRBD1 TRBJ2-1 TRBV6-5 NA TGTGCCAGCAGTGAGGACGGGGACAGGGGTTCGGAGTTCTTC CASSEDGDRGSEFF
TRBD1 TRBJ1-1 TRBV9 few TGTGCCAGCAGCGACCGGGACAGGGCGTTGACTGAAGCTTTCTTT CASSDRDRALTEAFF
NA TRBJ1-1 TRBV28 NA TGTGCCAGCAGTACCCAACAGGGGAACACTGAAGCTTTCTTT CASSTQQGNTEAFF
TRBD1 TRBJ1-2 TRBV6-5 NA TGTGCCAGCAGCCCGCCCCTCGACAGGGGCGGGGGCTACACCTTC CASSPPLDRGGGYTF